This entry is about one T cell receptor (beta chain). TCR alpha and beta CDR3 regions were amplified from RNA using iRepertoire nested multiplex PCR. MiXCR, run by TCRdb on the multiplex PCR reads, gives a single entry per CDR3 protein. The repertoire consists of approximately 190,000 distinct CDR3 sequences, with over 25% occurring once and the leading ten covering roughly 21%. Trimming left V 8 bases short and J 0 bases short, with 14 bases between. The CDR3 runs to 14 residues. Germline CDR1 SQVTM, CDR2 ANQGSEA. These data originate in a study of glioma-infiltrating T cells. This chain connects TRBV29-1 to TRBJ2-1; D call uncertain. Sequencing was performed on glioma tissue, nonneoplastic brain tissue, or PBMCs (not recorded which). This sequence was found in a human donor with low-grade glioma or glioblastoma, undergoing nonglioma brain surgery, or in good health (not recorded which). The CDR3 loop is CSLADTSSYNEQFF. DNA for the CDR3: TGCAGCCTCGCGGATACGAGCTCCTACAATGAGCAGTTCTTC.